This T cell receptor (beta chain) was identified in a study of CXCR3-negative and CXCR3-positive naive CD8 T cells. Study background: Sequencing gave about 150 million TRB reads overall, about 1.5 +/- 0.3 million per library.

Study-level results: Diversity in memory CD8+ cells fell much lower than the comparably high levels seen in both naive subsets.

Each TRB cDNA library was prepared by 5' RACE (with UMI labels). TCRdb reworked the 5' RACE reads into one entry per CDR3 protein, no DNA. Its table records 100,000 or so distinct CDR3 sequences. A CD45RO-CCR7+CD27+CD95- phenotype identified naive CD8+ T cells. The CDR3 has 17 residues. Germline CDR1 and CDR2: MNHNY and SVGAGI (reference sequence). As regards this clonotype: Its target is not known.

Specimen: naive CXCR3- CD8+ T cells from blood. Subset specified: CD45RO-CCR7+CD27+CD95- naive CD8+ T cells lacking CXCR3 (TNR3-). This receptor was taken from a human donor in good health. Some clones in this sample may be carry-over from other donors' samples. This rearrangement joins TRBV6-6 to TRBJ2-7. The CDR3 sequence is CASSHLYWTETTYEQYF.